The 18 T cell receptor beta chains below come from one sample, sequenced in a study of shared clonotypes between healthy human individuals. Profiled with immunoSEQ multiplex PCR; TCRdb holds only in-frame clones, not every one. The sample holds about 190,000 clones, about 68% seen once. Sample: memory CD4+ T cells sorted from blood. Subset given: CD45RA-negative fraction. Receptors were obtained from a man in his thirties or forties in good health.

This clone has more than one count but fewer than ten. The rearrangement links TRBV4-3 to TRBJ2-1; D not certain. V was cut by 0 bases and J by 8 bases, with 11 bases left in between. The germline V gene has CDR1 LGHNA and CDR2 YSLEER. This CDR3 comprises 14 residues. CDR3 nucleotide sequence: TGCGCCAGCAGCCAAGACCTGCAGTTGCATGAGCAGTTCTTC. It codes for CASSQDLQLHEQFF.

The chain employs TRBV4-2 and TRBJ2-5; TRBD2 aligns across 14 bases. The CDR3 consists of 16 residues. Trimming at V came to 0 bases and at J to 9 bases, leaving 6 bases not matched to a gene. Per germline, CDR1 LGHNA and CDR2 YNFKEQ. The CDR3 loop reads CASSQDGTSGRGAQYF. The CDR3 DNA reads TGTGCCAGCAGCCAAGATGGGACTAGCGGGAGAGGTGCCCAGTACTTC.

V usage is TRBV5-5 and J usage is TRBJ1-2; 8 bases map to TRBD1. V was pared by 2 bases and J by 5 bases, with 8 bases of the junction left unmatched. The CDR3 is 15 residues long. Germline-derived CDR1 and CDR2 are SGHKS and YYEKEE (reference sequence). The CDR3 region is CASSFTGGGGYGYTF. DNA of the CDR3: TGTGCCAGCAGCTTTACAGGGGGAGGAGGTTATGGCTACACCTTC.

The chain has TRBV12-5 and TRBJ2-7; 7 nucleotides line up with TRBD1. This CDR3 is 15 amino acids long. Looked up from germline, CDR1 is LGHNT and CDR2 is FRNRAP. The junction had 8 bases not matched to a gene; V was cut back by 3 bases and J by 3 bases. This CDR3 reads CASGLETGTNYEQYF. In DNA form, the CDR3 reads TGTGCTAGTGGTTTAGAGACAGGGACCAACTACGAGCAGTACTTC.

V usage is TRBV5-4 and J usage is TRBJ2-1; TRBD2 matches at 8 bases. The length of the CDR3 is 17 residues. Germline trimming cut 0 bases from V and 0 bases from J; bases unmatched to any gene: 5. CDR1 is SGHNT, CDR2 YYREEE, per germline (reference sequence). CDR3 region: CASSLGSGGSSYNEQFF. The CDR3 DNA sequence: TGTGCCAGCAGCTTGGGAAGCGGGGGAAGCTCCTACAATGAGCAGTTCTTC.

This chain links TRBV28 with TRBJ1-2; the D gene is possibly TRBD1 (6 bases). Per the germline V gene, CDR1 is MDHEN and CDR2 is SYDVKM. This CDR3 region has 13 residues. V was shortened by 6 bases and J by 2 bases, with 10 bases between the two germline ends. The CDR3 reads CASRPQGNYGYTF. The CDR3 DNA follows: TGTGCCAGCAGGCCCCAGGGGAACTATGGCTACACCTTC.

This sequence joins TRBV5-1 and TRBJ2-2; 7 bases align to TRBD2. The length of the CDR3 is 16 residues. Trimming removed 4 bases from V and 3 bases from J; junction bases left unmatched: 9. The germline CDR1 and CDR2 sequences are SGHRS and YFSETQ. As DNA, the CDR3 is TGCGCCAGCAGCGGGAGGGCGAGTGTGGACACCGGGGAGCTGTTTTTT. This gives the protein CASSGRASVDTGELFF.

CDR3 residues: CASSAGTGFGANVLTF. For the CDR3, the DNA is TGTGCCAGCAGCGCCGGGACAGGGTTTGGGGCCAACGTCCTGACTTTC. The V gene is TRBV11-2, the J gene TRBJ2-6, with 9 nucleotides matching TRBD1. The CDR3 runs 16 residues. V shed 5 bases, J shed 3 bases, and the junction held 5 bases outside the gene matches. Per germline, CDR1 SGHAT and CDR2 FQNNGV.

This sequence joins TRBV7-9 and TRBJ1-4; TRBD1 matches at 7 bases. CDR3 size: 14 residues. Trimming took 5 bases from V and 7 from J; bases not matched to a gene: 7. CDR1 SEHNR and CDR2 FQNEAQ come from the germline V gene (reference sequence). In DNA, the CDR3 is TGTGCCAGCAGCCAGACAGGGATGGGTGAAAAACTGTTTTTT. Its translation is CASSQTGMGEKLFF.

The rearrangement joins TRBV19 to TRBJ2-1; no clear D gene. Trimming took off 1 base at V and 9 bases at J, with 10 bases between the two ends. Germline loops: CDR1 LNHDA, CDR2 SQIVND (reference sequence). The CDR3 has 13 residues. The CDR3: CASSIGQASEQFF. Here the CDR3 DNA reads TGTGCCAGTAGTATAGGGCAGGCTAGTGAGCAGTTCTTC.

The chain's CDR3 is CASRKKGGHEQYF. As DNA, the CDR3 is TGTGCAAGTCGCAAAAAGGGGGGCCACGAGCAGTACTTC. The chain combines TRBV12-2 with TRBJ2-7. TRBV12-2 is termed a pseudogene. The length of the CDR3 is 13 residues.

The chain joins TRBV2 to TRBJ1-2; D unclear. Trimming took 10 bases from V and 2 from J, leaving 11 bases between them. The length of the CDR3 is 12 residues. From germline, CDR1 is SNHLY and CDR2 FYNNEI. CDR3 residues: CATSGVNYGYTF. CDR3 bases: TGTGCCACCTCGGGAGTAAACTATGGCTACACCTTC.

The rearrangement links TRBV5-4 to TRBJ2-5; the D gene is possibly TRBD2 (5 bases). The CDR3 contains 14 residues. Germline CDR1 reads SGHNT; CDR2 reads YYREEE (reference sequence). V shed 2 bases and J shed 1 base, with 9 bases lying between them. The CDR3 loop reads CASSFERIQETQYF. The CDR3 DNA reads as TGTGCCAGCAGCTTTGAGCGGATCCAAGAGACCCAGTACTTC.

A single count supports this clone. The chain employs TRBV2 and TRBJ2-5; 12 bases agree with TRBD2. V gave up 4 bases and J gave up 7 bases; unmatched junction bases: 13. Germline V CDR1 and CDR2: SNHLY, FYNNEI. This CDR3 is 17 amino acids long. CDR3 coding DNA: TGTGCCAGCAGTGCAACTAGCGGGAGGCCGGGAGGGTTGACCCAGTACTTC. Translated, it gives CASSATSGRPGGLTQYF.

The V call is TRBV15, the J call TRBJ2-7; 10 nucleotides agree with TRBD1. The length of the CDR3 is 14 residues. V trimming: 1 base; J trimming: 6 bases; junction bases outside the gene matches: 3. Germline V gene sequence: CDR1 LNHNV, CDR2 YYDKDF (reference sequence). This chain's CDR3 is CATSRGDRGREQYF. The CDR3 coding sequence is TGTGCCACCAGCAGAGGCGACAGGGGGCGCGAGCAGTACTTC.

This sequence joins TRBV20-1 and TRBJ1-2; D unresolved. The germline gives CDR1 DFQATT, CDR2 SNEGSKA (reference sequence). Trimming removed 1 base at V and 10 bases at J, with 10 bases between. The CDR3 spans 11 residues. CDR3 nucleotides: TGCAGTGCTAGAGGGGCGGGTACCTACACCTTC. Its protein is CSARGAGTYTF.

The rearrangement joins TRBV7-8 to TRBJ2-1, with TRBD2 identical over 9 bases. This CDR3 is built from 16 residues. CDR1 is SGHVS, CDR2 FQNEAQ, per germline. V shed 3 bases, J shed 1 base, and the junction held 4 bases outside the gene matches. CDR3 bases: TGTGCCAGCAGCTTGGCGGGAGGGCCATCCTACAATGAGCAGTTCTTC. It is translated as CASSLAGGPSYNEQFF.

The chain couples TRBV5-1 to TRBJ1-2; the match to TRBD1 covers 7 bases. The CDR3 covers 15 residues. CDR1 is SGHRS, CDR2 YFSETQ, per germline. V gave up 4 bases and J gave up 6 bases; unmatched junction bases: 12. CDR3 sequence (DNA): TGCGCCAGCAGCCAACAAACTTCAGGGGGGAATGGCTACACCTTC. Translating gives CASSQQTSGGNGYTF.